Listed below are T cell receptor beta chains from one sample, sequenced in a study of T cells in tuberculosis. Here immunoSEQ multiplex PCR was the method, and the copy in TCRdb shows in-frame clones only, minus some. This sample has tens of thousands of clones, with 92% found just once. The sample was PBMCs, taken at tuberculosis diagnosis. The receptors were sampled from an adult with tuberculosis. Some clones in this sample may be carry-over from other donors' samples. CDR3s include the opening cysteine and the closing phenylalanine or tryptophan. A D gene is named only where the DNA matches it firmly. For some rows the clone size is stated as once, few or many, or as a class when expanded; others skip it.

J: TRBJ1-2; D: .; V: TRBV6-6; length: 14; size: .; DNA: TGTGCCAGCAGTCCAGAACAGGGCATCTATGGCTACACCTTC; CDR3: CASSPEQGIYGYTF
J: TRBJ2-3; D: .; V: TRBV7-8; length: 16; size: .; DNA: TGTGCCAGCAGCTTTTTATCTTCCACTAGCACAGATACGCAGTATTTT; CDR3: CASSFLSSTSTDTQYF
J: TRBJ1-4; D: .; V: TRBV5-6; length: 15; size: .; DNA: TGTGCCAGCAGCTTCAGGGGTTGGTTCGGCGAAAAACTGTTTTTT; CDR3: CASSFRGWFGEKLFF
J: TRBJ2-1; D: .; V: TRBV20-1; length: 11; size: once; DNA: TGCAGTGCTGCTGTGGGCCAGGAGCAGTTCTTC; CDR3: CSAAVGQEQFF
J: TRBJ2-7; D: TRBD1; V: TRBV6-1; length: 15; size: .; DNA: TGTGCCAGCAGTATGGGACAGGGGGGAACCTACGAGCAGTACTTC; CDR3: CASSMGQGGTYEQYF
J: TRBJ2-3; D: .; V: TRBV7-2; length: 13; size: .; DNA: TGTGCCAGCAGCTTAGTGTACACAGATACGCAGTATTTT; CDR3: CASSLVYTDTQYF
J: TRBJ2-1; D: .; V: TRBV19; length: 17; size: .; DNA: TGTGCCAGTAGTATAGACCTAAGACAGGGACTTCACAATGAGCAGTTCTTC; CDR3: CASSIDLRQGLHNEQFF
J: TRBJ2-1; D: .; V: TRBV29-1; length: 15; size: .; DNA: TGCAGCGTTGAGATGTTAGGGGTTCCCTACAATGAGCAGTTCTTC; CDR3: CSVEMLGVPYNEQFF
J: TRBJ2-7; D: .; V: TRBV27; length: 17; size: .; DNA: TGTGCCAGCAGTTTAGAGGTCGGTCCGGGGGGCGGTTACGAGCAGTACTTC; CDR3: CASSLEVGPGGGYEQYF
J: TRBJ1-1; D: .; V: TRBV5-8; length: 15; size: .; DNA: TGTGCCAGCATAGGTAGCCGTGTGAGGAACACTGAAGCTTTCTTT; CDR3: CASIGSRVRNTEAFF
J: TRBJ2-3; D: TRBD2; V: TRBV5-1; length: 16; size: .; DNA: TGCGCCAGCAAGATGGGACTAGCGGGGTTCACAGATACGCAGTATTTT; CDR3: CASKMGLAGFTDTQYF
J: TRBJ1-5; D: .; V: TRBV2; length: 12; size: .; DNA: TGTGCCAGCAACGACATAAATCAGCCCCAGCATTTT; CDR3: CASNDINQPQHF
J: TRBJ2-1; D: .; V: TRBV5-4; length: 14; size: .; DNA: TGTGCCAGCAGCTTTCTTGGAGGGGCCGGTGAGCAGTTCTTC; CDR3: CASSFLGGAGEQFF
J: TRBJ2-1; D: TRBD2; V: TRBV4-2; length: 16; size: .; DNA: TGTGCCAGCAGCCAAATGTGGCGGGGGGGCAACAATGAGCAGTTCTTC; CDR3: CASSQMWRGGNNEQFF
J: TRBJ1-5; D: .; V: TRBV6-1; length: 14; size: .; DNA: TGTGCCTCCAAGGCAGGGTACGGCAATCAGCCCCAGCATTTT; CDR3: CASKAGYGNQPQHF
J: TRBJ2-1; D: TRBD2; V: TRBV9; length: 18; size: .; DNA: TGTGCCAGCAGCGTAGCTATCACTAGCGGGGTCATATACAATGAGCAGTTCTTC; CDR3: CASSVAITSGVIYNEQFF